Listed below are T cell receptor beta chains from one sample, sequenced in a study of beta chain features in type 1 diabetes. TCRdb's copy holds only in-frame clones and misses some; the assay was immunoSEQ multiplex PCR. Of under 200,000 clones detected, about 9% appear once; the ten largest clones hold about 0.5%. Material for sequencing was central memory CD4+ T cells from blood. These receptors originate from a young woman with type 1 diabetes. Both conserved end residues are part of each CDR3. The D gene is left open where the match is weak. The size field is filled for only some rows; it gives once, few, many or a size class.

d_gene | j_gene | abundance | v_gene | CDR3nt | CDR3aa
- | TRBJ1-4 | few | TRBV7-9 | TGTGCCAGCAGCTTAGAGACGTTGGGCGAAAAACTGTTTTTT | CASSLETLGEKLFF
TRBD2 | TRBJ2-3 | - | TRBV10-3 | TGTGCCATTGCGACTAGCGGGGAGACAGATACGCAGTATTTT | CAIATSGETDTQYF
- | TRBJ1-1 | - | TRBV19 | TGTGCCAGTAGTATGCAGGGGCTGGAGACTGAAGCTTTCTTT | CASSMQGLETEAFF
TRBD2 | TRBJ2-3 | - | TRBV2 | TGTGCCAGCAGGGGCGGGGGGCCCACAGATACGCAGTATTTT | CASRGGGPTDTQYF
- | TRBJ1-2 | - | TRBV7-9 | TGTGCCAGCAGCTTAGGGCAGTTGCTTAACTATGGCTACACCTTC | CASSLGQLLNYGYTF
- | TRBJ1-3 | - | TRBV4-3 | TGCGCCAGCAGCCAAGTAAACGGGTGGGACACCATATATTTT | CASSQVNGWDTIYF
- | TRBJ2-3 | - | TRBV19 | TGTGCCAGTAGTATAAGCGGCTCGCAGGCCACAGATACGCAGTATTTT | CASSISGSQATDTQYF
- | TRBJ1-1 | once | TRBV2 | TGTGCCAGCAGGCTAAACACTGAAGCTTTCTTT | CASRLNTEAFF
TRBD1 | TRBJ2-5 | few | TRBV4-3 | TGCGCCAGCAGCCAAGATTCCCCCCAGACAGGGATGGGGACCCAGTACTTC | CASSQDSPQTGMGTQYF
- | TRBJ2-5 | few | TRBV7-2 | TGTGCCAGCAGCCGAGACACCAATGGAGAGACCCAGTACTTC | CASSRDTNGETQYF
- | TRBJ1-2 | few | TRBV11-2 | TGTGCCAGCAGCCCTAAACAGGGTAGAGGCTACACCTTC | CASSPKQGRGYTF
- | TRBJ2-5 | - | TRBV2 | TGTGCCAGCAACCGGAGGGATGGGGAGACCCAGTACTTC | CASNRRDGETQYF
TRBD1 | TRBJ2-2 | - | TRBV29-1 | TGCAGCGTTGAAGAGTCGGGACAGCCTATCGGGGAGCTGTTTTTT | CSVEESGQPIGELFF
TRBD2 | TRBJ2-5 | few | TRBV7-2 | TGTGCCAGCAGCCCCCCGGGACTAGGTTTGGAGACCCAGTACTTC | CASSPPGLGLETQYF
TRBD2 | TRBJ2-1 | - | TRBV5-4 | TGTGCCAGCAGCTCGAGAGCCGGGACTAGCCACAATGAGCAGTTCTTC | CASSSRAGTSHNEQFF
- | TRBJ1-4 | few | TRBV7-9 | TGTGCCAGCAGCTTAGTCGGGGCAACTAATGAAAAACTGTTTTTT | CASSLVGATNEKLFF
- | TRBJ2-7 | - | TRBV19 | TGTGCCAGTAGCCCTACGGGACACAACTACGAGCAGTACTTC | CASSPTGHNYEQYF
TRBD2 | TRBJ2-1 | few | TRBV2 | TGTGCCAGCGGACTGGGGAGTGGGGGACTAGGGCCCTCGTTCTTC | CASGLGSGGLGPSFF
TRBD2 | TRBJ2-5 | - | TRBV11-2 | TGTGCCAGCAGCCCCTCCCGGGGCGGGAGTGAGACCCAGTACTTC | CASSPSRGGSETQYF
TRBD2 | TRBJ2-1 | - | TRBV7-9 | TGTGCCAGCTCGGGGCGGGAGGTCTACAATGAGCAGTTCTTC | CASSGREVYNEQFF
TRBD1 | TRBJ2-7 | - | TRBV5-4 | TGTGCCAGCGGTACACCGGGACAGGGTTTAGTCGAGCAGTACTTC | CASGTPGQGLVEQYF
- | TRBJ2-3 | few | TRBV7-8 | TGTGCCAGCAGCGCGGGACTCGCAGATACGCAGTATTTT | CASSAGLADTQYF
TRBD1 | TRBJ2-2 | few | TRBV7-3 | TGTGCCAGCAGCCCAGCACGGACAGGGAGGAGGACCGGGGAGCTGTTTTTT | CASSPARTGRRTGELFF
- | TRBJ1-2 | - | TRBV9 | TGTGCCAGCAGCTCATCTGGTCGGCGGGGAAACAAGGATGGCTACACCTTC | CASSSSGRRGNKDGYTF
TRBD1 | TRBJ1-4 | - | TRBV2 | TGTGCCACCGGACAGGAGAATGAAAAACTGTTTTTT | CATGQENEKLFF
TRBD2 | TRBJ2-1 | - | TRBV29-1 | TGCAGCGTTGAAGCCCCTCGGACTAGCGTGTACAATGAGCAGTTCTTC | CSVEAPRTSVYNEQFF
- | TRBJ2-5 | many | TRBV4-2 | TGTGCCAGCAGCAGCGGCGGAGCATCAGGCGAGACCCAGTACTTC | CASSSGGASGETQYF
TRBD1 | TRBJ2-7 | once | TRBV19 | TGTGCCAGTAGTAAACCGGGACAGGGGATCTACGAGCAGTACTTC | CASSKPGQGIYEQYF
- | TRBJ2-3 | few | TRBV5-6 | TGTGCCAGCAGGGTCGGGACTAGCACAGATACGCAGTATTTT | CASRVGTSTDTQYF
- | TRBJ2-3 | - | TRBV5-1 | TGCGCCAGCAGCTTGGCTCCTAGCGGCACAGATACGCAGTATTTT | CASSLAPSGTDTQYF
TRBD1 | TRBJ2-5 | - | TRBV28 | TGTGCCAGCAGCTGGACAGGCTCCGGGGAGACCCAGTACTTC | CASSWTGSGETQYF
- | TRBJ2-5 | few | TRBV7-3 | TGTGCCAGCAGCTTGACAAGTAAAGAGACCCAGTACTTC | CASSLTSKETQYF
TRBD2 | TRBJ2-5 | - | TRBV4-2 | TGTGCCAGCAGCCAATACGGGACTAGCGGCCAAGAGACCCAGTACTTC | CASSQYGTSGQETQYF
- | TRBJ1-4 | many | TRBV4-3 | TGCGCCAGCAGCCAAGAGGGGGGGGAAAAACTGTTTTTT | CASSQEGGEKLFF
- | TRBJ1-1 | few | TRBV11-2 | TGTGCCAGCAGCCCTACCGGGGGCACTGAAGCTTTCTTT | CASSPTGGTEAFF
TRBD2 | TRBJ2-7 | - | TRBV5-1 | TGCGCCAGCAGCCTGGAGGCTAGCGGGGGCTCCTACGAGCAGTACTTC | CASSLEASGGSYEQYF
- | TRBJ2-5 | - | TRBV4-1 | TGCGCCAGCAGCCAAGATTTTATGCGAGCAGAGACCCAGTACTTC | CASSQDFMRAETQYF
- | TRBJ2-2 | - | TRBV19 | TGTGCCAGTAGTATACGGGCCGGGGAGCTGTTTTTT | CASSIRAGELFF
TRBD1 | TRBJ2-2 | few | TRBV4-3 | TGCGCCAGCAGCCCAGCCAGGGACAGGGTAAATACCGGGGAGCTGTTTTTT | CASSPARDRVNTGELFF
TRBD2 | TRBJ2-2 | - | TRBV18 | TGTGCCAGCTCACCATTGACGGGAGGGAACACCGGGGAGCTGTTTTTT | CASSPLTGGNTGELFF
- | TRBJ2-7 | few | TRBV5-1 | TGCGCCAGCAGCTTGGCCTCGCGCCACGAGCAGTACTTC | CASSLASRHEQYF
- | TRBJ2-5 | - | TRBV5-1 | TGCGCCAGCAGCTCCCAGGGGGGCCAAGAGACCCAGTACTTC | CASSSQGGQETQYF
TRBD1 | TRBJ1-2 | few | TRBV10-3 | TGTGCCATCGGGTCGGGACAGACAAGGGGGTATGGCTACACCTTC | CAIGSGQTRGYGYTF
TRBD1 | TRBJ1-5 | few | TRBV6-6 | TGTGCCAGCAGTTACACGGGACAGATGAATCAGCCCCAGCATTTT | CASSYTGQMNQPQHF
- | TRBJ2-3 | - | TRBV19 | TGTGCCAGTAGTATCAGGTCAGGGCTGGGAGATACGCAGTATTTT | CASSIRSGLGDTQYF
TRBD2 | TRBJ2-7 | few | TRBV16 | TGTGCCAGCAGCCAAATGACTAGCGGGATAGGGGAGCAGTACTTC | CASSQMTSGIGEQYF
- | TRBJ2-5 | - | TRBV7-2 | TGTGCCAGCAGCTCAACAGGGTTTACCCAGTACTTC | CASSSTGFTQYF
- | TRBJ2-5 | few | TRBV5-4 | TGTGCCAGCAGCTTGGAAGCTCAAGAGACCCAGTACTTC | CASSLEAQETQYF
- | TRBJ2-5 | few | TRBV6-5 | TGTGCCAGCAGTTACTCGGGACACCAGTACTTC | CASSYSGHQYF
- | TRBJ2-5 | few | TRBV30 | TGTGCCTGGAGTACTGCTAGCGTGGGAGAGACCCAGTACTTC | CAWSTASVGETQYF
- | TRBJ2-7 | - | TRBV25-1 | TGTGCCAGCAGTGGGTCCCGGGGGGCATCAGATTCGCAGTACTTC | CASSGSRGASDSQYF
TRBD1 | TRBJ1-5 | - | TRBV15 | TGTGCCACCTCCATCATACCGGGACAGATGGTTCATTTT | CATSIIPGQMVHF
TRBD1 | TRBJ1-1 | few | TRBV28 | TGTGCCAGGACCTTGCGGGACAGGGAGGGGGAGAACACTGAAGCTTTCTTT | CARTLRDREGENTEAFF
TRBD1 | TRBJ2-3 | - | TRBV10-3 | TGTGCCATCAGTGAGGGGACAGGAAGCACAGATACGCAGTATTTT | CAISEGTGSTDTQYF
TRBD2 | TRBJ2-1 | few | TRBV4-1 | TGCGCCAGCAGCCAAGCTGTGGTAGCGGGAGTGGTCAATGAGCAGTTCTTC | CASSQAVVAGVVNEQFF
- | TRBJ2-7 | - | TRBV6-5 | TGTGCCAGCAGTTTTGTGGGGGGGCCTAAGAGCGAGCAGTACTTC | CASSFVGGPKSEQYF
- | TRBJ2-7 | many | TRBV15 | TGTGCCACCAGCACGGACAGAACCTACGAGCAGTACTTC | CATSTDRTYEQYF